The 27 T cell receptor beta chains presented below share a single source sample, sequenced in a study of T cell responses to AZD1222 COVID-19 vaccine. This table comes from immunoSEQ multiplex PCR, and its TCRdb copy is limited to in-frame clones, with some not included. This sample has about 100,000 clones, with about 82% found just once. The source material was peripheral blood, sampled on day 0 of AZD1222 vaccination. Every receptor here comes from an adult in good health.

J is TRBJ2-5 and V is TRBV28; a possible D gene is TRBD1 (5 bases). Germline loops: CDR1 MDHEN, CDR2 SYDVKM. Deletions cut 4 bases from V and 4 bases from J, with 10 bases between. This CDR3 spans 13 amino acids. The CDR3, as DNA: TGTGCCAGCAGTTCGGCAGGGCCAGAGACCCAGTACTTC. It codes for CASSSAGPETQYF.

The chain combines TRBV9 with TRBJ1-1, with D maybe TRBD1 (5 bases). V shed 4 bases and J shed 0 bases, with 13 bases lying between them. The CDR3 is 15 amino acids. CDR1 SGDLS and CDR2 YYNGEE come from the germline V gene. CDR3 in DNA: TGTGCCAGCAGCCTCACCGGGGCATTGAACACTGAAGCTTTCTTT. Protein sequence: CASSLTGALNTEAFF.

A few counts support this clone. This chain links TRBV2 with TRBJ2-3; D might be TRBD1 or TRBD2, each matching 6 bases. V lost 5 bases and J lost 2, with 8 bases in between. This CDR3 has 13 amino acids. Germline values: CDR1 SNHLY, CDR2 FYNNEI. Here the CDR3 DNA reads TGTGCCAGCAGTTGGGGGGCCACAGATACGCAGTATTTT. Protein product: CASSWGATDTQYF.

This chain uses TRBV3-1 (or the pseudogene TRBV3-2) with TRBJ1-5, with 8 bases fitting TRBD1. This CDR3 has 17 residues. CDR1 LGHDT and CDR2 YNNKEL come from the germline V gene (reference sequence). V lost 3 bases, J lost 2 bases, and 9 bases stayed unmatched. CDR3 sequence reads: CASSHGFATGGNQPQHF. The CDR3 DNA reads TGTGCCAGCAGCCATGGGTTTGCGACAGGGGGCAATCAGCCCCAGCATTTT.

The chain carries TRBV7-9 and TRBJ1-4; the match to TRBD1 covers 9 bases. The CDR3 runs to 18 residues. The V gene's germline CDR1 is SEHNR and CDR2 FQNEAQ (reference sequence). J was trimmed by 8 bases and V by 1 base; bases with no gene match: 14. The CDR3 bases are TGTGCCAGCAGCTTAGGGCTACAGGGGGCGTCCGGGTTGGAAAAACTGTTTTTT. As protein: CASSLGLQGASGLEKLFF.

The chain has TRBV18 and TRBJ1-1; D is ambiguous. Germline CDR1 reads KGHSH; CDR2 reads LQKENI. There are 13 residues in the CDR3. V was trimmed by 0 bases and J by 2 bases, leaving 4 bases between them. The DNA of the CDR3 is TGTGCCAGCTCACCACCAGTTAACACTGAAGCTTTCTTT. Encoded protein: CASSPPVNTEAFF. The full variable domain, with the rest looked up from reference TRBV18 and TRBJ1-1, is NAGVMQNPRHLVRRRGQEARLRCSPMKGHSHVYWYRQLPEEGLKFMVYLQKENIIDESGMPKERFSAEFPKEGPSILRIQQVVRGDSAAYFCASSPPVNTEAFFGQGTRLTVV.

The chain recombines TRBV30 with TRBJ1-4; D is possibly TRBD1 (6 bases). Germline V gene data show CDR1 as GTSNPN and CDR2 as SVGIG (reference sequence). CDR3 size: 13 residues. The ends were cut back, 5 bases at V and 3 bases at J, with 10 bases in the middle. In DNA, the CDR3 is TGTGCCTGGGCGGACAGACCTAATGAAAAACTGTTTTTT. This translates into CAWADRPNEKLFF.

V is TRBV29-1 and J is TRBJ1-4; the D is unclear. The CDR3 has 11 residues. V gave up 4 bases and J gave up 8 bases, with 8 bases separating them. Germline V lookup: CDR1 SQVTM, CDR2 ANQGSEA. CDR3 nucleotide sequence: TGCAGCGTTGTGGGGAACGAAAAACTGTTTTTT. Translating it yields CSVVGNEKLFF.

This sequence joins TRBV29-1 and TRBJ2-7; D not certain. Germline CDR1 and CDR2: SQVTM and ANQGSEA. This CDR3 is 12 amino acids long. V gave up 1 base and J gave up 4 bases, with 8 bases separating them. CDR3 sequence (DNA): TGCAGCGTTGAAGGTAAAGGGTACGAGCAGTACTTC. Translated: CSVEGKGYEQYF.

The rearrangement uses TRBV18 and TRBJ2-3; 11 bases fit TRBD2. Germline V CDR1 and CDR2: KGHSH, LQKENI. The CDR3 length is 16 residues. V was pared by 1 base and J by 2 bases, with 2 bases of the junction left unmatched. CDR3 loop: CASSPLAGGPTDTQYF. CDR3 coding DNA: TGTGCCAGCTCACCACTAGCGGGGGGGCCCACAGATACGCAGTATTTT.

The chain recombines TRBV5-4 with TRBJ2-7, with no clear D. Germline assignment: CDR1 SGHNT and CDR2 YYREEE (reference sequence). The CDR3 sequence is 15 residues long. V lost 1 base, J lost 2 bases, and 13 bases lay in between. The CDR3 sequence is CASSLSQQLTYEQYF. The CDR3, as DNA: TGTGCCAGCAGCTTGAGCCAACAGCTTACCTACGAGCAGTACTTC.

The CDR3, as DNA: TGTGCCAGCAGCCCAGGTAGATCTGAAGCTTTCTTT. Amino acid sequence: CASSPGRSEAFF. The rearrangement uses TRBV5-4 and TRBJ1-1; D unclear. Trimming took off 4 bases at V and 6 bases at J, with 10 bases between the two ends. Germline values: CDR1 SGHNT, CDR2 YYREEE (reference sequence). The length of the CDR3 is 12 residues.

This chain uses TRBV5-1 with TRBJ2-3; 14 bases are a match to TRBD2. The ends lost 4 bases at V and 2 bases at J; junction bases unmatched: 9. In germline, CDR1 is SGHRS, CDR2 YFSETQ. The CDR3 extends over 18 amino acids. The CDR3 is CASSPRLAGGKDTDTQYF. CDR3 nucleotide sequence: TGCGCCAGCAGCCCTCGACTAGCGGGGGGGAAAGACACAGATACGCAGTATTTT.

This chain links TRBV19 with TRBJ2-5; D is undetermined. The V gene's germline CDR1 is LNHDA and CDR2 SQIVND (reference sequence). Trimming stripped 5 bases from V and 4 bases from J, with 11 bases between. The CDR3 has 13 residues. The CDR3 spells CASSESVRETQYF. CDR3 coding DNA: TGTGCCAGTAGTGAGAGCGTGAGAGAGACCCAGTACTTC.

The V and J genes are TRBV3-1 (or the pseudogene TRBV3-2) and TRBJ2-1; possible D gene TRBD2, 6 bases. V lost 4 bases, J lost 11 bases, and 21 bases lay in between. Germline V CDR1 and CDR2: LGHDT, YNNKEL (reference sequence). The CDR3 has 15 amino acids. The DNA for the CDR3 is TGTGCCAGCAGCCTAGAAGGAGGGAGGCCCGGGAAGCAGTTCTTC. Amino acid sequence: CASSLEGGRPGKQFF.

The genes are TRBV11-3 and TRBJ2-1; D is possibly TRBD1 (5 bases). The V end was cut by 5 bases, the J end by 1 base, with 21 bases between. Germline CDR1 is SGHNT and CDR2 is YENEEA. The CDR3 has 18 amino acids. For the CDR3, the DNA is TGTGCCAGCAGCCTCGATAGGTGGGGCTCGAAGTCCTACAATGAGCAGTTCTTC. Protein product: CASSLDRWGSKSYNEQFF.

The chain employs TRBV28 and TRBJ2-5; D may be TRBD1 or TRBD2 (6 bases each). V lost 1 base, J lost 4 bases, and 10 bases lay in between. CDR1 is MDHEN and CDR2 is SYDVKM in the germline V gene. The CDR3 extends over 14 amino acids. The CDR3 protein is CASSLYGGAETQYF. CDR3 DNA sequence: TGTGCCAGCAGTTTATACGGGGGCGCAGAGACCCAGTACTTC.

The V and J genes are TRBV7-8 and TRBJ2-5; tentatively, D is TRBD2 (7 bases). V lost 5 bases to trimming and J lost 3 bases, with 16 bases between them. CDR1 SGHVS and CDR2 FQNEAQ come from the germline V gene. CDR3 length: 15 residues. CDR3 protein: CASSPGGGGKETQYF. CDR3 nucleotide sequence: TGTGCCAGCAGCCCAGGTGGGGGGGGCAAAGAGACCCAGTACTTC. Using reference TRBV7-8 and TRBJ2-5 for the parts outside the CDR3, the full variable domain is GAGVSQSPRYKVAKRGQDVALRCDPISGHVSLFWYQQALGQGPEFLTYFQNEAQLDKSGLPSDRFFAERPEGSVSTLKIQRTQQEDSAVYLCASSPGGGGKETQYFGPGTRLLVL.

The chain links TRBV2 to TRBJ1-1, with D perhaps matching TRBD1 (5 bases). The CDR3 runs to 14 residues. From germline, CDR1 is SNHLY and CDR2 FYNNEI. The V gene lost 10 bases and the J gene lost 1 base, with 16 bases spanning the gap. The CDR3 loop is CATQDQGRNTEAFF. The DNA for the CDR3 is TGTGCCACCCAGGATCAGGGAAGGAACACTGAAGCTTTCTTT.

The gene calls are TRBV2 and TRBJ1-5; possibly TRBD1 for D (6 bases). The germline V gene has CDR1 SNHLY and CDR2 FYNNEI. This CDR3 is built from 14 residues. With 7 bases removed from V and 3 bases from J, the gap between germline ends came to 13 bases. The chain's CDR3 is CASTKTGNNQPQHF. CDR3 in DNA: TGTGCCAGCACTAAGACAGGAAACAATCAGCCCCAGCATTTT.

The CDR3 coding sequence is TGTGCCGGGCAGGGAGTAAACAACGTCCTGACTTTC. Translating it yields CAGQGVNNVLTF. The V and J genes are TRBV7-6 and TRBJ2-6, with D possibly being TRBD1 or TRBD2 (5 bases each). Trimming removed 11 bases at V and 9 bases at J, with 14 bases between. CDR1 is SGHVS and CDR2 is FNYEAQ in the germline V gene. This CDR3 has 12 amino acids.

This chain links TRBV9 with TRBJ2-1, with D possibly called TRBD1 or TRBD2 (6 bases each). This CDR3 region has 15 residues. In germline, CDR1 is SGDLS, CDR2 YYNGEE. V was pared by 2 bases and J by 7 bases, with 16 bases between. The CDR3 here is CASSVRGAFRNEQFF. CDR3 bases: TGTGCCAGCAGCGTTAGGGGGGCCTTTAGGAATGAGCAGTTCTTC. Supplemented by reference TRBV9 and TRBJ2-1, the full variable domain reads DSGVTQTPKHLITATGQRVTLRCSPRSGDLSVYWYQQSLDQGLQFLIQYYNGEERAKGNILERFSAQQFPDLHSELNLSSLELGDSALYFCASSVRGAFRNEQFFGPGTRLTVL.

The chain couples TRBV19 to TRBJ1-2; 9 bases are a match to TRBD1. The length of the CDR3 is 14 residues. Germline V lookup: CDR1 LNHDA, CDR2 SQIVND (reference sequence). V was pared by 4 bases and J by 6 bases, with 6 bases of the junction left unmatched. DNA of the CDR3: TGTGCCAGTAGTACCACCGGGACAGGGAATGGCTACACCTTC. Translated, it gives CASSTTGTGNGYTF.

This chain uses TRBV29-1 with TRBJ1-1; D may be TRBD1 (6 bases). CDR3 size: 12 residues. The germline V gene encodes CDR1 SQVTM and CDR2 ANQGSEA. Trimming cost V 8 bases and J 1 base, with 11 bases left between them. CDR3 amino acids: CSSRQANTEAFF. The CDR3 DNA follows: TGCAGCTCCCGACAGGCGAACACTGAAGCTTTCTTT.

This chain links TRBV11-2 with TRBJ1-1; D is ambiguous. Germline CDR1 is SGHAT and CDR2 is FQNNGV. The CDR3 runs 14 residues. Trimming cost V 4 bases and J 4 bases, with 13 bases left between them. The CDR3 here is CASSSYRTATEAFF. CDR3 DNA sequence: TGTGCCAGCAGCTCCTATAGGACGGCCACTGAAGCTTTCTTT.

This clone has more than one count but fewer than ten. This chain links TRBV11-2 with TRBJ2-3, with D unresolved. The V gene lost 0 bases and the J gene lost 0 bases, with 10 bases spanning the gap. The CDR3 extends over 16 amino acids. The germline V gene has CDR1 SGHAT and CDR2 FQNNGV. The DNA for the CDR3 is TGTGCCAGCAGCTTAGACGGCAGCCTAAGCACAGATACGCAGTATTTT. Translation gives CASSLDGSLSTDTQYF.

The V call is TRBV10-3, the J call TRBJ1-2, with TRBD1 as a possible D gene (5 bases). The CDR3 has 12 amino acids. Trimming took 9 bases from V and 3 from J, leaving 11 bases between them. Germline CDR1 reads ENHRY; CDR2 reads SYGVKD. CDR3 region: CAIFQGDYGYTF. CDR3 coding DNA: TGTGCCATTTTTCAAGGGGACTATGGCTACACCTTC.